This TCR beta chain derives from a study of blood T cells in healthy people across ages. A second PCR, run for about 7 to 12 cycles, used a sample-barcoded 5' primer plus a J-beta primer mix. The template-switch adaptor, which had 12 random nucleotides, put a tag on each cDNA molecule. Via MiXCR, TCRdb re-called the 5' RACE reads, giving one row per CDR3 protein. The sample consists of 910,000 or so distinct CDR3 sequences, roughly 51% of them appearing once. In its sample, this clonotype was seen a few times. The CDR3 loop spans 14 amino acids. The germline V gene has CDR1 SGHRS and CDR2 YFSETQ. V shed 3 bases and J 4 bases; nucleotides not matched to a gene: 6.

The clonotype comes from a woman between 55 and 75 years old in good health. The J gene is TRBJ2-5, the V gene TRBV5-1; TRBD2 matches 7 bases. The sample consisted of blood. CDR3 sequence (DNA): TGCGCCAGCAGCTCTGGACTAGTCCCAGAGACCCAGTACTTC. Amino acids: CASSSGLVPETQYF.